A selection of T cell receptor beta chains follows, all from one sample in a study of blood T cell repertoires in COVID-19. TCRdb's copy holds only in-frame clones and misses some; the assay was immunoSEQ multiplex PCR. The repertoire includes tens of thousands of clones, about nine tenths of them detected once, and approximately 7% sits in the top ten. Sequenced input: peripheral blood. Receptors were obtained from a man aged 18-30 years with COVID-19, enrolled during active disease. Both conserved end residues are part of each CDR3. The order of the fields is CDR3 length, J gene, clone size, D gene, V gene, CDR3 DNA, CDR3 protein. D genes are given only for firm matches. Expanded clones get a size class; other rows say once, few or many, or leave the size out.

15	TRBJ2-7	.	TRBD2	TRBV4-3	TGCGCCAGCAGCCAAGATATCGCTAGCGGTTACGAGCAGTACTTC	CASSQDIASGYEQYF
17	TRBJ2-1	.	TRBD1	TRBV5-1	TGCGCCAGCAGCTTGGAGGGACAGGGGTTATGGGACAATGAGCAGTTCTTC	CASSLEGQGLWDNEQFF
16	TRBJ2-5	.	.	TRBV7-2	TGTGCCAGCAGCCGGGAACAGGGCCAGCCGGGGGAGACCCAGTACTTC	CASSREQGQPGETQYF
12	TRBJ1-2	.	.	TRBV2	TGTGCCAGCGCGGGAGGGGCAGGTGGCTACACCTTC	CASAGGAGGYTF
16	TRBJ2-2	.	TRBD2	TRBV28	TGTGCCAGCAGTTCGGGACTAGCGGGAGTTACCGGGGAGCTGTTTTTT	CASSSGLAGVTGELFF
13	TRBJ1-2	once	.	TRBV4-1	TGCGCCAGCAGCCAAAGGGGTAACGATGGCTACACCTTC	CASSQRGNDGYTF
11	TRBJ2-5	.	.	TRBV6-6	TGTGCCAGCAGTTATCGGGAGACCCAGTACTTC	CASSYRETQYF
18	TRBJ1-2	.	TRBD1	TRBV7-2	TGTGCCAGCAGCTTAGAGTGGATCGGGGGACAGGGGGCGCGAGGCTACACCTTC	CASSLEWIGGQGARGYTF
13	TRBJ1-2	few	.	TRBV11-2	TGTGCCAGCAGCTTAGAGGCAGTATATGGCTACACCTTC	CASSLEAVYGYTF
15	TRBJ1-2	few	TRBD1	TRBV30	TGTGCCTGGAGTGTACTCGGGACAGGGGTTCGAGGCTACACCTTC	CAWSVLGTGVRGYTF
16	TRBJ2-2	.	.	TRBV15	TGTGCCACCAGCAGAGATTGGCGGCTTGGGGAGGGGGAGCTGTTTTTT	CATSRDWRLGEGELFF
16	TRBJ1-1	.	TRBD1	TRBV5-1	TGCGCCAGCAGCTTGGGGGACAGTTTGGGAGACACTGAAGCTTTCTTT	CASSLGDSLGDTEAFF
15	TRBJ2-1	.	TRBD2	TRBV5-4	TGTGCCAGCAGCCCCGGGACTAGCGGCTACAATGAGCAGTTCTTC	CASSPGTSGYNEQFF
14	TRBJ1-2	few	.	TRBV28	TGTGCCAGCAGTTTTCGGGTGGCTAACTATGGCTACACCTTC	CASSFRVANYGYTF
14	TRBJ2-7	.	.	TRBV6-2/TRBV6-3	TGTGCCAGCAGTTACTCGGGAGCGGATTACGAGCAGTACTTC	CASSYSGADYEQYF
17	TRBJ2-1	.	.	TRBV5-1	TGCGCCAGCAGCTTGAGAGGTAGCCAGAGCTCCTACAATGAGCAGTTCTTC	CASSLRGSQSSYNEQFF
12	TRBJ2-5	.	.	TRBV7-9	TGTGCCAGCAGCCTGGACACGGCGGCCCAGTACTTC	CASSLDTAAQYF
16	TRBJ2-2	once	TRBD1	TRBV7-3	TGTGCCAGCAGCTCAGGACAGGCATTTGGCACCGGGGAGCTGTTTTTT	CASSSGQAFGTGELFF
14	TRBJ2-2	.	.	TRBV4-3	TGCGCCAGCAGCCAGGCTTCTAGAGACGGGGAGCTGTTTTTT	CASSQASRDGELFF
14	TRBJ2-7	.	TRBD2	TRBV7-2	TGTGCCAGCAGGTTTACCGGGACTAGTGACGAGCAGTACTTC	CASRFTGTSDEQYF
16	TRBJ1-4	.	.	TRBV6-5	TGTGCCAGCAGTTACTCGCGGGGGCGGGTTAATGAAAAACTGCTTTTT	CASSYSRGRVNEKLLF
15	TRBJ1-4	.	TRBD1	TRBV5-4	TGTGCCAGCAGCTCGGGACAGGGAACTAATGAAAAACTGCTTTTT	CASSSGQGTNEKLLF
15	TRBJ2-7	few	TRBD2	TRBV11-2	TGTGCCAGCAGCGATAGCGGGGTAGTCAGGTACGAGCAGTACTTC	CASSDSGVVRYEQYF
20	TRBJ2-7	once	TRBD2	TRBV24-1	TGTGCCACCAGTGACCCTACCGGACTAGCGGGAGGCCGGCTAATCTACGAGCAGTACTTC	CATSDPTGLAGGRLIYEQYF
18	TRBJ1-5	.	.	TRBV28	TGTGCCAGCAGTTCCCTAGGGGCAATTACAGGGATTGGTCAGCCCCAGCATTTT	CASSSLGAITGIGQPQHF
12	TRBJ1-4	few	.	TRBV7-9	TGTGCCAGCAGCTTAGATGGCAGGGATGTGCTTTTT	CASSLDGRDVLF
14	TRBJ1-2	.	.	TRBV19	TGTGCCAGTAGTACAGGGATTTCTTTCTATGGCTACACCTTC	CASSTGISFYGYTF
16	TRBJ2-1	.	TRBD2	TRBV7-9	TGTGCCAGCAGCTCCAAGGTGGCGGGAGAGTACAATGAGCAGTTCTTC	CASSSKVAGEYNEQFF
15	TRBJ2-4	.	.	TRBV15	TGTGCCACCAGCAGAGATGGCAGGAGGATTGACATTCAGTACTTC	CATSRDGRRIDIQYF
15	TRBJ1-6	.	.	TRBV4-3	TGCGCCAGCAGCCAAGCTCAGGGGCGTCGGTCACCCCTCCACTTT	CASSQAQGRRSPLHF
15	TRBJ2-5	.	TRBD2	TRBV19	TGTGCCAGTAGTGGAGGACTAGCGGGTCAAGAGACCCAGTACTTC	CASSGGLAGQETQYF
11	TRBJ2-2	.	TRBD1	TRBV30	TGTGCCTGGAACAGGGGCGGGGAGCTGTTTTTT	CAWNRGGELFF
16	TRBJ1-2	.	TRBD1	TRBV7-2	TGTGCCAGCAGCCTCGGGACAGGGAGGCGGAACTATGGCTACACCTTC	CASSLGTGRRNYGYTF
16	TRBJ2-7	.	.	TRBV27	TGTGCCAGCAGTTTAGCCCTAGCGACCAGCTCCTACGAGCAGTACTTC	CASSLALATSSYEQYF
15	TRBJ2-1	.	TRBD1	TRBV24-1	TGTGCCACCAGTGATTTAGGTCAGGGGGCAAGTGAGCAGTTCTTC	CATSDLGQGASEQFF
14	TRBJ2-7	.	.	TRBV24-1	TGTGCCACCAGTGATTCGGGGTTTCCCTACGAGCAGTACTTC	CATSDSGFPYEQYF
15	TRBJ2-2	few	.	TRBV7-9	TGTGCCAGCAGCTTAGTCTTCGCGAACACCGGGGAGCTGTTTTTT	CASSLVFANTGELFF
17	TRBJ1-1	.	TRBD1	TRBV13	TGTGCCAGCAGCCCCCGGGACAGCGCATTCATGAACACTGAAGCTTTCTTT	CASSPRDSAFMNTEAFF
14	TRBJ2-2	.	TRBD1	TRBV2	TGTGCCAGCACCGGGCAGGGGGTAGGAGTGGAGCTGTTTTTT	CASTGQGVGVELFF
15	TRBJ1-6	.	TRBD1	TRBV5-1	TGCGCCAGCAGTCAGACAGGGGGCCCAAGTTCACCCCTCCACTTT	CASSQTGGPSSPLHF
15	TRBJ2-7	.	.	TRBV19	TGTGCCAGTAGTGTCGAGGGGACATTTCACTACGAGCAGTACTTC	CASSVEGTFHYEQYF
14	TRBJ1-5	.	.	TRBV19	TGTGCCAGTAGTAAGGGTGGAGGAAATCAGCCCCAGCATTTT	CASSKGGGNQPQHF